This T cell receptor beta chain is drawn from a study of T cells in Graves' hyperthyroidism and ophthalmopathy. The CDR3 has 15 residues. The germline gives CDR1 SGHVS, CDR2 FQNEAQ. This clonotype was seen repeatedly, ten times or more. Its ends do not fully match the called genes, so a read error is possible. The study defined stable Graves' hyperthyroidism as no ophthalmopathy progression within 18 months. RNA transcripts served as the template for amplifying TCR beta CDR3 regions. Using the HTBI primer set, a first-round RT-PCR was run on the TCR CDR3. In TCRdb, the multiplex PCR reads were re-called with MiXCR into one record per CDR3 protein. The sample has 350,000 to 400,000 distinct CDR3 sequences, roughly 19% seen once.

J is TRBJ1-1 and V is TRBV7-8; D not certain. The source material was blood. The TCR comes from a woman aged 18 to 35 with Graves' hyperthyroidism. The CDR3 DNA reads TGTGCCAGCAGCTTAAGTCGGGTCATGAACACTGAAGCTTCCTTT. Amino acids: CASSLSRVMNTEASF. Full variable domain (rest looked up from reference TRBV7-8 and TRBJ1-1): GAGVSQSPRYKVAKRGQDVALRCDPISGHVSLFWYQQALGQGPEFLTYFQNEAQLDKSGLPSDRFFAERPEGSVSTLKIQRTQQEDSAVYLCASSLSRVMNTEASFGQGTRLTVV.